What follows are 19 T cell receptor beta chains derived from one specimen sequenced in a study of neurological immune-mediated disorders. TCRdb passed the 5' RACE reads through MiXCR, listing each CDR3 protein once. Here the sample spans approximately 60,000 distinct CDR3 sequences, around 4% being singletons. The sample was PBMCs. These receptors originate from a middle-aged man with multiple sclerosis.

At least ten counts were recorded for this clonotype. This sequence joins TRBV29-1 and TRBJ2-3, with 8 bases aligning to TRBD2. V lost 6 bases and J lost 4; bases outside the gene matches: 9. CDR1 is SQVTM and CDR2 is ANQGSEA in the germline V gene. This CDR3 is 14 amino acids long. Here the CDR3 DNA reads TGCAGCGTGGGGCGGGGGGCCCCCGCAGATACGCAGTATTTT. Protein: CSVGRGAPADTQYF.

This clonotype was detected a few times. The chain joins TRBV15 to TRBJ2-1; TRBD2 agrees at 8 bases. With 0 bases clipped from V and 9 bases from J, the junction kept 4 bases outside the gene matches. Per germline, CDR1 LNHNV and CDR2 YYDKDF (reference sequence). The CDR3 covers 14 residues. The CDR3 nucleotides read TGTGCCACCAGCAGAGATCCGGGAGGGCGTGAGCAGTTCTTC. It yields the protein CATSRDPGGREQFF.

This clonotype was picked up many times. This rearrangement joins TRBV5-1 to TRBJ2-5; D ambiguous. This CDR3 is 14 amino acids long. The V and J ends lost 4 bases and 5 bases respectively, with 15 bases between them. Looked up from germline, CDR1 is SGHRS and CDR2 is YFSETQ. CDR3 protein: CASSRIGPPETQYF. The CDR3 region has the DNA TGCGCCAGCAGCCGGATCGGGCCTCCGGAGACCCAGTACTTC.

This clonotype was recorded at least ten times. V and J are TRBV20-1 and TRBJ2-1; maybe TRBD2 (7 bases). This CDR3 region has 14 residues. Germline V gives CDR1 DFQATT, CDR2 SNEGSKA (reference sequence). The V gene lost 3 bases and the J gene lost 5 bases, with 14 bases spanning the gap. This chain's CDR3 is CSASPGGRNNEQFF. The CDR3 nucleotides read TGCAGTGCTAGTCCCGGGGGGCGCAACAATGAGCAGTTCTTC.

The rearrangement links TRBV6-1 to TRBJ1-2; D not resolved. This CDR3 has 15 residues. Trimming shortened V by 3 bases and J by 2 bases, and 13 bases separated the two germline ends. The V gene's germline CDR1 is MNHNS and CDR2 SASEGT. CDR3 region: CASSDPGRANYGYTF. Here the CDR3 DNA reads TGTGCCAGCAGTGACCCCGGACGGGCGAACTATGGCTACACCTTC.

This clonotype was picked up many times. CDR3 in amino acids: CAISDLGQGNTEAFF. The CDR3 coding sequence is TGTGCCATCAGTGACCTCGGACAGGGAAACACTGAAGCTTTCTTT. The gene calls are TRBV10-3 and TRBJ1-1; 8 bases fit TRBD1. The V segment lost 3 bases and the J segment 2 bases; nucleotides outside the gene matches: 5. The germline V gene encodes CDR1 ENHRY and CDR2 SYGVKD. This CDR3 contains 15 residues.

This clonotype was seen at least ten times. The chain combines TRBV7-6 with TRBJ2-7; 8 bases line up with TRBD1. Germline V gene lookup returns CDR1 SGHVS and CDR2 FNYEAQ. After removal of 2 bases from V and 4 bases from J, the junction contained 1 base not matched to a gene. The length of the CDR3 is 13 residues. The CDR3 reads CASSLTGGYEQYV. The CDR3 nucleotides read TGTGCCAGCAGCTTAACAGGGGGGTACGAGCAGTACGTC.

This clonotype was counted many times. CDR3 nucleotides: TGTGCCAGCAGTATTAGGTATAGACTGTTTTTT. As protein: CASSIRYRLFF. This chain joins TRBV28 and TRBJ1-4; unclear D gene. This CDR3 contains 11 residues. Looked up from germline, CDR1 is MDHEN and CDR2 is SYDVKM. Trimming took 5 bases from V and 13 from J, leaving 11 bases between them.

Ten or more counts support this clonotype. Here the CDR3 DNA reads TGTGCCAGCAGCCCTGATTTCACCAGGACTAGCCCATACACCCAGTACTTC. This sequence encodes CASSPDFTRTSPYTQYF. V usage is TRBV4-2 and J usage is TRBJ2-5; 8 bases match TRBD2. The junction had 18 bases not matched to a gene; V was cut back by 4 bases and J by 8 bases. This CDR3 has 17 amino acids. Germline CDR1 reads LGHNA; CDR2 reads YNFKEQ.

This clonotype was counted at least ten times. This sequence joins TRBV20-1 and TRBJ1-3; TRBD1 aligns across 12 bases. The CDR3 is 16 amino acids. The ends lost 0 bases at V and 7 bases at J; junction bases unmatched: 7. Germline-derived CDR1 and CDR2 are DFQATT and SNEGSKA (reference sequence). As DNA, the CDR3 is TGCAGTGCTAGAGATGAATGGGGACAGGGGGCTAACACCATATATTTT. Its translation: CSARDEWGQGANTIYF.

The sample holds a few counts of this clonotype. The V and J genes are TRBV7-9 and TRBJ2-3; 8 nucleotides line up with TRBD1. This CDR3 spans 13 amino acids. Germline V lookup: CDR1 SEHNR, CDR2 FQNEAQ (reference sequence). Germline trimming cut 5 bases from V and 5 bases from J; bases unmatched to any gene: 3. The CDR3 DNA reads TGTGCCAGCAGCGTGGGACAGGAAGATACGCAGTATTTT. Translating gives CASSVGQEDTQYF.

This clonotype was seen ten or more times. The chain recombines TRBV12-3 or TRBV12-4 with TRBJ1-1; TRBD1 agrees at 8 bases. This CDR3 has 14 amino acids. The V gene end was trimmed by 6 bases and the J gene end by 1 base; junction bases not matched to a gene: 4. Here the CDR3 reads CASSTGTGNTEAFF. For the CDR3, the DNA is TGTGCCAGCAGCACCGGGACAGGGAACACTGAAGCTTTCTTT.

This clonotype was found many times. V gene TRBV14 combines with J gene TRBJ2-7; 11 bases fit TRBD1. Trimming took 2 bases from V and 7 from J; bases not matched to a gene: 7. CDR3 size: 15 residues. From germline, CDR1 is SGHDN and CDR2 FVKESK. As DNA, the CDR3 is TGTGCCAGCAGCCAACGGACAGGGGGCGCGGGGGAGCAGTACTTC. Protein product: CASSQRTGGAGEQYF.

This clonotype was counted many times. V usage is TRBV9 and J usage is TRBJ1-2; D is unclear. The CDR3 loop spans 15 amino acids. CDR1 SGDLS and CDR2 YYNGEE come from the germline V gene. The V gene lost 0 bases and the J gene lost 8 bases, with 17 bases spanning the gap. DNA of the CDR3: TGTGCCAGCAGCGTAGTCTGGAGGCAGGCTGGCGGCTACACCTTC. It yields the protein CASSVVWRQAGGYTF.

There are many counts of this clonotype. The gene calls are TRBV5-1 and TRBJ1-2; D is possibly TRBD1 (5 bases). The CDR3 covers 13 residues. CDR1 is SGHRS, CDR2 YFSETQ, per germline. The germline V and J ends were trimmed by 0 bases and 4 bases, with 7 bases remaining between them. CDR3: CASSLVGGYGYTF. Here the CDR3 DNA reads TGCGCCAGCAGCTTGGTTGGGGGCTATGGCTACACCTTC.

This clonotype was observed many times. The V and J genes are TRBV20-1 and TRBJ2-1, with 7 bases lining up with TRBD2. The CDR3 is made up of 15 amino acids. CDR1 DFQATT and CDR2 SNEGSKA come from the germline V gene (reference sequence). V lost 5 bases, J lost 0 bases, and 7 bases stayed unmatched. The CDR3 DNA is TGCAGTGCTCCGGGACTATTCCTCTCCTACAATGAGCAGTTCTTC. Protein product: CSAPGLFLSYNEQFF.

This clonotype occurred many times. V is TRBV12-3 or TRBV12-4 and J is TRBJ2-3; D uncertain. The CDR3 is 14 amino acids. V was trimmed by 3 bases and J by 6 bases, leaving 13 bases between them. The CDR3 DNA reads as TGTGCCAGCAGTTTTAGCATAGCCGGGGATACGCAGTATTTT. As protein: CASSFSIAGDTQYF.

This clonotype has at least ten counts. One junction end does not reproduce the germline sequence, and a read error may be involved. The chain couples TRBV11-2 to TRBJ1-6, with D tentatively TRBD1 (5 bases). CDR3 length: 15 residues. CDR1 and CDR2 (germline): SGHAT, FQNNGV. CDR3 bases: TGTGCCAGCAGCTGGCGACAGCTCTATAATTCACCCCTCAACTTT. Translation: CASSWRQLYNSPLNF.

Ten or more counts support this clonotype. The chain carries TRBV5-1 and TRBJ2-3, with TRBD2 identical over 10 bases. The ends lost 3 bases at V and 2 bases at J; junction bases unmatched: 9. Germline loops: CDR1 SGHRS, CDR2 YFSETQ. The length of the CDR3 is 17 residues. CDR3 protein: CASSSQILAGYTDTQYF. CDR3 DNA sequence: TGCGCCAGCAGCTCCCAGATACTAGCGGGGTACACAGATACGCAGTATTTT.